The 24 T cell receptor beta chains below all came from one sample that was sequenced in a study of T cell responses to AZD1222 COVID-19 vaccine. Libraries were prepared by immunoSEQ multiplex PCR; TCRdb keeps only in-frame clonotypes and omits some of them. The table lists around 190,000 clones, around 94% of them singletons, with under 2% in the top ten. Sequenced material: peripheral blood, taken 28 days after the second AZD1222 dose. The receptors derive from an adult who received the AZD1222 COVID-19 vaccine.

V is TRBV13 and J is TRBJ1-1; D is unresolved. Trimming stripped 5 bases from V and 3 bases from J, with 22 bases between. The length of the CDR3 is 17 residues. CDR1 and CDR2 from the germline V gene are PRHDT and FYEKMQ (reference sequence). The CDR3 coding sequence is TGTGCCAGCAGCCCCCTCCCGGTGGGTCTTAGGGACACTGAAGCTTTCTTT. Translated, it gives CASSPLPVGLRDTEAFF.

The rearrangement uses TRBV6-1 and TRBJ1-1; D call uncertain. The germline gives CDR1 MNHNS, CDR2 SASEGT. Trimming shortened V by 3 bases and J by 6 bases, and 14 bases separated the two germline ends. The CDR3 is 14 amino acids. CDR3 DNA: TGTGCCAGCAGTGAGTCAAACTTCCAGGCTGAAGCTTTCTTT. The encoded protein is CASSESNFQAEAFF.

This chain uses TRBV5-8 with TRBJ1-3; 7 nucleotides match TRBD1. The V gene's germline CDR1 is SGHTS and CDR2 YDEGEE. The V and J ends lost 2 bases and 2 bases, in that order; junction bases with no gene match: 10. The CDR3 has 17 amino acids. The CDR3 coding sequence is TGTGCCAGCAGCTTAAGGAGGTTACAGGGGCCTGGAAACACCATATATTTT. As protein: CASSLRRLQGPGNTIYF.

The chain carries TRBV3-1 (or the pseudogene TRBV3-2) and TRBJ2-5; D gene uncertain. V lost 0 bases to trimming and J lost 5 bases, with 13 bases between them. The V gene's germline CDR1 is LGHDT and CDR2 YNNKEL (reference sequence). This CDR3 region has 15 residues. The CDR3 bases are TGTGCCAGCAGCCAAGAACCGAATCCTTGGGAGACCCAGTACTTC. Protein product: CASSQEPNPWETQYF.

The chain has TRBV18 and TRBJ2-5, with D possibly called TRBD1 or TRBD2 (5 bases each). Germline assignment: CDR1 KGHSH and CDR2 LQKENI. The CDR3 is made up of 13 amino acids. Trimming cost V 4 bases and J 2 bases, with 8 bases left between them. The CDR3 DNA reads as TGTGCCAGCTCACGGGGACCACAAGAGACCCAGTACTTC. Translating gives CASSRGPQETQYF.

The chain links TRBV4-3 to TRBJ1-3; no clear D gene. Trimming stripped 0 bases from V and 4 bases from J, with 10 bases between. Germline-derived CDR1 and CDR2 are LGHNA and YSLEER. CDR3 length: 15 amino acids. The CDR3 protein is CASSQDGTHGNTIYF. In DNA form, the CDR3 reads TGCGCCAGCAGCCAAGATGGCACACACGGAAACACCATATATTTT.

The chain employs TRBV14 and TRBJ1-3; maybe TRBD1 (5 bases). This CDR3 comprises 16 residues. The germline V and J ends were trimmed by 0 bases and 0 bases, with 9 bases remaining between them. Per the germline V gene, CDR1 is SGHDN and CDR2 is FVKESK. This CDR3 is CASSQDRVGSGNTIYF. CDR3 nucleotides: TGTGCCAGCAGCCAAGACAGGGTCGGCTCTGGAAACACCATATATTTT.

The chain employs TRBV5-6 and TRBJ2-7; D gene ambiguous. Deletions cut 0 bases from V and 3 bases from J, with 10 bases between. The CDR3 runs 14 residues. Germline CDR1 SGHDT, CDR2 YYEEEE. The CDR3 protein is CASSLVVRNYEQYF. The CDR3 nucleotides are TGTGCCAGCAGCTTGGTGGTGAGGAACTACGAGCAGTACTTC.

This chain's CDR3 is CASSFLGGYTF. CDR3 in DNA: TGTGCCAGCAGTTTTTTGGGCGGCTACACCTTC. The chain carries TRBV12-3 or TRBV12-4 and TRBJ1-2; D is undetermined. The CDR3 is 11 amino acids. V was shortened by 3 bases and J by 8 bases, with 7 bases between the two germline ends.

The gene calls are TRBV28 and TRBJ1-1; no clear D. V lost 7 bases and J lost 2, with 14 bases in between. CDR1 is MDHEN and CDR2 is SYDVKM in the germline V gene. CDR3 length: 14 amino acids. The CDR3 region is CASNTRSVNTEAFF. The CDR3 DNA is TGTGCCAGCAACACCAGGTCGGTTAACACTGAAGCTTTCTTT.

V and J are TRBV15 and TRBJ2-7; the D is unclear. Germline V gene data show CDR1 as LNHNV and CDR2 as YYDKDF (reference sequence). The CDR3 covers 15 residues. Trimming cost V 1 base and J 1 base, with 11 bases left between them. The CDR3 sequence: CATSRGGQASYEQYF. The CDR3 DNA sequence: TGTGCCACCAGCAGAGGCGGCCAGGCGTCCTACGAGCAGTACTTC.

The chain links TRBV5-5 to TRBJ2-3, with TRBD2 identical over 9 bases. The germline gives CDR1 SGHKS, CDR2 YYEKEE (reference sequence). With 9 bases clipped from V and 2 bases from J, the junction kept 10 bases outside the gene matches. This CDR3 has 15 amino acids. The CDR3 loop reads CATTARGGHTDTQYF. The CDR3 region has the DNA TGTGCCACCACAGCGCGGGGGGGCCACACAGATACGCAGTATTTT.

V gene TRBV25-1 combines with J gene TRBJ1-5, with D unclear. The CDR3 length is 12 residues. V was clipped by 2 bases and J by 8 bases, with 7 bases between them. CDR1 is MGHDK and CDR2 is SYGVNS in the germline V gene. CDR3 sequence reads: CASSEDIEPQHF. In DNA form, the CDR3 reads TGTGCCAGCAGTGAAGACATTGAGCCCCAGCATTTT.

The V call is TRBV7-3, the J call TRBJ2-3; TRBD1 might be the D (6 bases). Germline loops: CDR1 SGHTA, CDR2 FQGTGA. This CDR3 is 15 amino acids long. The V end lost 5 bases, the J end lost 1 base, and 13 bases lay between the germline ends. The CDR3 bases are TGTGCCAGCAGCATACAGGGACGCGGCACAGATACGCAGTATTTT. Its protein is CASSIQGRGTDTQYF.

Only a few counts were recorded for this clone. V usage is TRBV4-3 and J usage is TRBJ1-5; no firm D call. The CDR3 runs to 15 residues. Trimming removed 1 base at V and 2 bases at J, with 9 bases between. The V gene's germline CDR1 is LGHNA and CDR2 YSLEER. The CDR3 here is CASSQGWMGNQPQHF. The DNA of the CDR3 is TGCGCCAGCAGCCAAGGTTGGATGGGCAATCAGCCCCAGCATTTT.

CDR3 in DNA: TGTGCCAGCAGTTTGGACGAGAGCTCCTACGAGCAGTACTTC. Residues: CASSLDESSYEQYF. V and J are TRBV6-5 and TRBJ2-7, with unresolved D. CDR1 and CDR2 from the germline V gene are MNHEY and SVGAGI. V gave up 4 bases and J gave up 0 bases, with 10 bases separating them. The CDR3 contains 14 residues.

The rearrangement joins TRBV11-3 to TRBJ2-1; TRBD2 matches 9 bases. The germline CDR1 and CDR2 sequences are SGHNT and YENEEA. The CDR3 is 12 residues long. Unmatched junction bases numbered 9, after V lost 8 bases and J lost 13 bases. The CDR3 protein is CASDNGGGAQFF. CDR3 nucleotide sequence: TGTGCCAGCGACAATGGCGGGGGGGCCCAGTTCTTC.

Note on this clone: A junction end diverges from the germline sequence, so it may reflect a read error. The rearrangement links TRBV5-1 to TRBJ1-1; 8 bases line up with TRBD1. The CDR3 is 15 residues long. Per germline, CDR1 SGHRS and CDR2 YFSETQ. CDR3 residues: CTSSTQTGAVTEAFF. CDR3 bases: TGCACCAGCAGCACACAGACAGGGGCGGTCACTGAAGCTTTCTTT.

The V call is TRBV6-1, the J call TRBJ1-1; D ambiguous. Germline CDR1 is MNHNS and CDR2 is SASEGT. V shed 1 base and J shed 10 bases, with 19 bases lying between them. There are 15 residues in the CDR3. The CDR3 loop reads CASSEGFYSLDAAFF. In DNA, the CDR3 is TGTGCCAGCAGTGAAGGGTTCTATTCCTTGGACGCAGCTTTCTTT.

V and J are TRBV19 and TRBJ2-7; TRBD1 matches 10 bases. This CDR3 region has 14 residues. Unmatched junction bases numbered 3, after V lost 5 bases and J lost 2 bases. The germline gives CDR1 LNHDA, CDR2 SQIVND (reference sequence). Here the CDR3 reads CASSAGTGAYEQYF. In nucleotides, the CDR3 is TGTGCCAGTAGTGCTGGGACAGGGGCCTACGAGCAGTACTTC.

This rearrangement joins TRBV2 to TRBJ2-1, with TRBD1 as a possible D gene (5 bases). The CDR3 spans 11 residues. Germline V gene sequence: CDR1 SNHLY, CDR2 FYNNEI. The V and J ends lost 5 bases and 10 bases respectively, with 9 bases between them. The CDR3 spells CASSPYREQFF. CDR3 coding DNA: TGTGCCAGCAGTCCCTACAGGGAGCAGTTCTTC.

This chain connects TRBV6-5 to TRBJ1-2; no firm D call. Germline assignment: CDR1 MNHEY and CDR2 SVGAGI. Trimming cost V 2 bases and J 0 bases, with 4 bases left between them. CDR3 length equals 13 residues. CDR3 sequence: CASSYDSNYGYTF. CDR3 DNA sequence: TGTGCCAGCAGTTACGATTCTAACTATGGCTACACCTTC.

The chain couples TRBV19 to TRBJ1-5; tentatively, D is TRBD1 (6 bases). CDR1 and CDR2 (germline): LNHDA, SQIVND (reference sequence). V was trimmed by 3 bases and J by 6 bases, leaving 24 bases between them. The CDR3 consists of 18 residues. Written as DNA, the CDR3 is TGTGCCAGTAGTATCAGGGGCCTACGCCTCGTAATCCGTCAGCCCCAGCATTTT. This gives the protein CASSIRGLRLVIRQPQHF.

This clone was recorded only once. This chain joins TRBV6-2 or TRBV6-3 and TRBJ2-5; the match to TRBD2 covers 9 bases. The V segment lost 4 bases and the J segment 2 bases; nucleotides outside the gene matches: 8. From germline, CDR1 is MNHEY and CDR2 SVGEGT. The CDR3 sequence is 16 residues long. The CDR3 protein is CASSLTSGAGQETQYF. CDR3 DNA sequence: TGTGCCAGCAGTTTGACTAGCGGCGCTGGACAAGAGACCCAGTACTTC.